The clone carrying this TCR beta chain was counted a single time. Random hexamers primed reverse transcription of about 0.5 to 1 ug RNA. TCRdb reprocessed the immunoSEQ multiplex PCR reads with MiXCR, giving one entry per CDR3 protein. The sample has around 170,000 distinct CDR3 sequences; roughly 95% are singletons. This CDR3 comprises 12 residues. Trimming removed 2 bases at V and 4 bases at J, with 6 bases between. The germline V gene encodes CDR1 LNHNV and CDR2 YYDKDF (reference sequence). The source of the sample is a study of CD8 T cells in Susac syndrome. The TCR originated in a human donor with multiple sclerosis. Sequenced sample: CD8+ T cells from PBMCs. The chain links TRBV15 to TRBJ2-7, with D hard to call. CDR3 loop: CATSRKGYEQYF. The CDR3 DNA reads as TGTGCCACCAGCAGAAAGGGATACGAGCAGTACTTC.